This TCR beta chain was identified in a study of regulatory T cells in long-lasting Graves disease. Looking at the study overall: Those Graves' patients who were newly diagnosed had been on antithyroid drugs under 3 months.

Arm-PCR of CDR3 regions and iRepertoire HTBI primers were the basis on which TCR beta libraries were built. TCRdb reanalysed the multiplex PCR reads using MiXCR and keeps one entry per CDR3 protein. This table holds fewer than 650,000 distinct CDR3 sequences, under 20% found once. Noted time point: newly diagnosed GD, antithyroid drugs for less than 3 months. The authors made the TCR library using RNA they extracted from PBMCs. Each patient gave around 9.7 milliliters of EDTA-anticoagulated peripheral blood. The same sample was also used in a study of T cells in Graves' hyperthyroidism and ophthalmopathy. That work states: A set of HTBI primers served as the primers for a first-round RT-PCR of the TCR CDR3. Before onset, ophthalmopathy was predicted by the model a median approximately 6.7 months earlier.

Here the sequenced sample was peripheral blood mononuclear cells (PBMCs), taken at new diagnosis, from a patient treated with antithyroid drugs. The origin of this receptor is a woman aged 30 to 39 with Graves disease.

The CDR3 spells CASSVAGGLNSPLHF. The CDR3 bases are TGCGCCAGCAGTGTGGCAGGGGGTTTGAATTCACCCCTCCACTTT. This chain joins TRBV10-2 and TRBJ1-6; 7 positions agree with TRBD1. The CDR3 is 15 residues long. Per the germline V gene, CDR1 is WSHSY and CDR2 is SAAADI. Trimming took 4 bases from V and 7 from J; bases not matched to a gene: 7.